The following is a T cell receptor beta chain sequence with its context. What it binds is unknown. This sample was taken from a study of cytomegalovirus exposure and HLA in healthy donors. Across the whole study: Of the donors genotyped, approximately 430 in all, 65% to 90% fell in the Caucasian-associated ancestry cluster. General observations from the study: DRB1 had the most TCR associations and HLA-C the fewest, a later analysis found, with rates varying by HLA locus.

Primers included in the PCR were 60 Vbeta and 13 Jbeta primers. Assay used: immunoSEQ multiplex PCR; TCRdb lists only in-frame clones, some missing. The sample includes 90,000 to 120,000 clones, around 74% of them seen just once. The sequence came from a woman aged 40 to 50 in good health and CMV-seropositive. The specimen sequenced was PBMCs.

CDR3 region: CAIGSTGEQYF. Written as DNA, the CDR3 is TGCGCCATCGGTTCAACGGGCGAGCAGTACTTC. The rearrangement links TRBV23-1 to TRBJ2-7; unclear D gene. TRBV23-1 is an ORF, and what it does is uncertain. Trimming took off 10 bases at V and 6 bases at J, with 13 bases between the two ends. The CDR3 loop spans 11 amino acids.